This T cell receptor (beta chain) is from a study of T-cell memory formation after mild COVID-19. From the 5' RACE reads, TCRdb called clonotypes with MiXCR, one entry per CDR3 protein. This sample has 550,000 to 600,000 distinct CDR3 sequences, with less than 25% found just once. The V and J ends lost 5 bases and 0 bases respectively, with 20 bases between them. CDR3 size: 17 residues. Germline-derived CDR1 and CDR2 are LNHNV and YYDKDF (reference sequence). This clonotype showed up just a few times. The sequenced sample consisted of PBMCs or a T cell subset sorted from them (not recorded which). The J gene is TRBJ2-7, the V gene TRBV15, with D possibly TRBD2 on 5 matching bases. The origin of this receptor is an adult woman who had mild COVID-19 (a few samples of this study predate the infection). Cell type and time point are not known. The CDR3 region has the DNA TGTGCCACCAGCCCCCAAAAGGACTTACGGAGCTCCTACGAGCAGTACTTC. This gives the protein CATSPQKDLRSSYEQYF. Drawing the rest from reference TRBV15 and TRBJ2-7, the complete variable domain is DAMVIQNPRYQVTQFGKPVTLSCSQTLNHNVMYWYQQKSSQAPKLLFHYYDKDFNNEADTPDNFQSRRPNTSFCFLDIRSPGLGDTAMYLCATSPQKDLRSSYEQYFGPGTRLTVT.